This T cell receptor (beta chain) derives from a study of cytomegalovirus exposure and HLA in healthy donors. For the study at large: The study placed about four fifths of its approximately 380 genotyped donors in the Caucasian-associated ancestry cluster.

The V segment lost 5 bases and the J segment 9 bases; nucleotides outside the gene matches: 17. In germline, CDR1 is MDHEN, CDR2 SYDVKM. This CDR3 comprises 16 residues. Details on this clone: Its antigen is undetermined.

60 Vbeta and 13 Jbeta primers were used in PCR. The method was immunoSEQ multiplex PCR; TCRdb's version includes in-frame clones alone and lacks a portion of them. The profile shows roughly 120,000 clones, 80% of them singletons. Overall study results and limits: Several of the most significant clusters appeared, in a later analysis, to be linked to common viral pathogens. Most TCR beta V segments were productive about 90% or about 30% of the time in an earlier analysis.

This sequence joins TRBV28 and TRBJ2-7, with 9 positions matching TRBD2. The clonotype originates from a man between 25 and 39 years old in good health and CMV-seronegative. The material sequenced was PBMCs. The CDR3 is CASSPTGTSPLAVQYF. The CDR3 bases are TGTGCCAGCAGTCCGACCGGGACTAGCCCACTGGCGGTGCAGTACTTC.